Each of the 20 T cell receptor beta chains below was sequenced from the same sample in a study of neurological immune-mediated disorders. TCRdb used MiXCR to reprocess the 5' RACE reads, holding one entry per CDR3 protein. Among about 20,000 distinct CDR3 sequences listed, around 28% were seen once. The sample was PBMCs. The source of these receptors is a man aged 45-60 years with HTLV-1-associated myelopathy (HAM/TSP).

In its sample, this clonotype was seen a few times. V is TRBV27 and J is TRBJ2-3; 7 bases are shared with TRBD2. Germline trimming cut 4 bases from V and 5 bases from J; bases unmatched to any gene: 3. The CDR3 consists of 13 residues. Germline V gives CDR1 MNHEY, CDR2 SMNVEV (reference sequence). As DNA, the CDR3 is TGTGCCAGCAGTTGGGGGGGAGGAGATACGCAGTATTTT. Amino acid sequence: CASSWGGGDTQYF.

This clonotype was found a few times. The chain carries TRBV6-6 and TRBJ1-1; no reliable D call. There are 13 residues in the CDR3. From germline, CDR1 is MNHNY and CDR2 SVGAGI (reference sequence). The germline V and J ends were trimmed by 4 bases and 3 bases, with 9 bases remaining between them. The CDR3 bases are TGTGCCAGCAGTTCGTTACTCCACACTGAAGCTTTCTTT. It specifies CASSSLLHTEAFF.

The chain combines TRBV29-1 with TRBJ1-2; D not certain. Germline-derived CDR1 and CDR2 are SQVTM and ANQGSEA. V lost 4 bases and J lost 6, with 9 bases in between. The CDR3 contains 11 residues. This CDR3 reads CSVGVGNGYTF. As DNA, the CDR3 is TGCAGCGTTGGGGTGGGGAATGGCTACACCTTC.

This clonotype was found a few times. The gene calls are TRBV2 and TRBJ2-1; the D gene is possibly TRBD1 (6 bases). From germline, CDR1 is SNHLY and CDR2 FYNNEI. Trimming took 5 bases from V and 7 from J, leaving 9 bases between them. This CDR3 has 12 residues. For the CDR3, the DNA is TGTGCCAGCAGTACTGACAGGAATGAGCAGTTCTTC. Residues: CASSTDRNEQFF.

On this clonotype itself: Sequence at one end of the junction differs from germline and may be a read error. This chain uses TRBV7-6 with TRBJ1-2; tentatively, D is TRBD1 (6 bases). The CDR3 is made up of 16 amino acids. In germline, CDR1 is SGHVS, CDR2 FNYEAQ. The CDR3 loop is CAGSLYEVDRLYGYTF. As DNA, the CDR3 is TGTGCCGGCAGCTTATACGAAGTCGACAGGCTCTATGGCTACACCTTC. Combining the CDR3 with reference TRBV7-6 and TRBJ1-2 gives the whole variable domain GAGVSQSPRYKVTKRGQDVALRCDPISGHVSLYWYRQALGQGPEFLTYFNYEAQQDKSGLPNDRFSAERPEGSISTLTIQRTEQRDSAMYRCAGSLYEVDRLYGYTFGSGTRLTVV.

V usage is TRBV4-1 and J usage is TRBJ2-7, with a weak D call TRBD2 (5 bases). This CDR3 region has 15 residues. Trimming took off 1 base at V and 0 bases at J, with 10 bases between the two ends. Germline V gene sequence: CDR1 MGHRA, CDR2 YSYEKL. The CDR3 DNA follows: TGCGCCAGCAGCCAAGCGCCGGGGAGCTCCTACGAGCAGTACTTC. Translation gives CASSQAPGSSYEQYF.

The rearrangement uses TRBV10-3 and TRBJ1-1; D might be TRBD1 (6 bases). CDR1 ENHRY and CDR2 SYGVKD come from the germline V gene. The germline V and J ends were trimmed by 4 bases and 3 bases, with 12 bases remaining between them. The CDR3 has 14 amino acids. The CDR3 region has the DNA TGTGCCATCAGTGTTAGGGGGAGAGACACTGAAGCTTTCTTT. Its translation is CAISVRGRDTEAFF.

In this sample, this clonotype turned up many times. The V call is TRBV14, the J call TRBJ1-1; D not certain. CDR1 is SGHDN and CDR2 is FVKESK in the germline V gene. The CDR3 is 11 amino acids. V was pared by 4 bases and J by 1 base, with 1 base between. The CDR3 coding sequence is TGTGCCAGCAGCCGGAACACTGAAGCTTTCTTT. Its protein is CASSRNTEAFF.

This clonotype was recorded at least ten times. The V gene is TRBV20-1, the J gene TRBJ1-2; 7 bases line up with TRBD1. J lost 5 bases, V lost 0 bases, and 9 bases had no gene match. The CDR3 covers 15 residues. Germline CDR1 DFQATT, CDR2 SNEGSKA (reference sequence). The CDR3: CSARDRAGGVYGYTF. The CDR3 nucleotides are TGCAGTGCTAGAGACCGAGCAGGGGGAGTGTATGGCTACACCTTC.

This clonotype was counted at least ten times. The gene calls are TRBV29-1 and TRBJ2-2; TRBD2 agrees at 14 bases. Losses at the gene ends were 3 bases for V and 5 bases for J; bases not matched to a gene: 2. This CDR3 is built from 15 residues. CDR1 and CDR2 (germline): SQVTM, ANQGSEA. This CDR3 reads CSVDGTSGSTGELFF. For the CDR3, the DNA is TGCAGCGTTGATGGGACTAGCGGGAGTACCGGGGAGCTGTTTTTT.

This clonotype was counted ten times or more. The chain carries TRBV12-3 or TRBV12-4 and TRBJ2-7, with TRBD2 identical over 9 bases. The junction had 6 bases not matched to a gene; V was cut back by 6 bases and J by 3 bases. The CDR3 is 14 amino acids. The CDR3 region has the DNA TGTGCCAGCAGCGGACTAGCGCCCTTCTACGAGCAGTACTTC. This encodes CASSGLAPFYEQYF.

The CDR3: CASSSQVSGNTIYF. The CDR3 bases are TGCGCCAGCAGCTCACAGGTCTCTGGAAACACCATATATTTT. The gene calls are TRBV5-1 and TRBJ1-3, with D possibly being TRBD1 (5 bases). Trimming removed 3 bases at V and 0 bases at J, with 7 bases between. Germline CDR1 is SGHRS and CDR2 is YFSETQ. CDR3 length: 14 residues.

The gene calls are TRBV5-1 and TRBJ2-5; the match to TRBD2 covers 8 bases. Trimming cost V 4 bases and J 5 bases; bases outside gene matches: 4. Germline assignment: CDR1 SGHRS and CDR2 YFSETQ. The CDR3 is 13 amino acids. CDR3 nucleotide sequence: TGCGCCAGCAGCCAGGGACTAGAGGAGACCCAGTACTTC. It is translated as CASSQGLEETQYF.

This clonotype was recorded a few times. V is TRBV20-1 and J is TRBJ1-1; the match to TRBD1 covers 11 bases. The CDR3 consists of 14 residues. The V gene's germline CDR1 is DFQATT and CDR2 SNEGSKA (reference sequence). V trimming: 1 base; J trimming: 7 bases; junction bases outside the gene matches: 5. DNA of the CDR3: TGCAGTGCTAGAGTTGGACAGGGGGCAGGTGAAGCTTTCTTT. It specifies CSARVGQGAGEAFF.

This rearrangement joins TRBV4-1 to TRBJ2-3, with D unclear. Trimming took off 0 bases at V and 1 base at J, with 8 bases between the two ends. The CDR3 runs to 15 residues. From germline, CDR1 is MGHRA and CDR2 YSYEKL. The CDR3 protein is CASSQDQVGTDTQYF. The CDR3 DNA reads as TGCGCCAGCAGCCAAGACCAGGTTGGCACAGATACGCAGTATTTT.

The chain links TRBV5-6 to TRBJ1-6; D is possibly TRBD1 (6 bases). CDR3 length: 16 residues. Germline V gene sequence: CDR1 SGHDT, CDR2 YYEEEE. V was pared by 5 bases and J by 9 bases, with 21 bases between. The CDR3 spells CASSLIGQLLGSPLHF. Here the CDR3 DNA reads TGTGCCAGCAGTCTAATAGGACAGCTCCTTGGTTCACCCCTCCACTTT. Variable domain in full (rest from reference TRBV5-6 and TRBJ1-6): DAGVTQSPTHLIKTRGQQVTLRCSPKSGHDTVSWYQQALGQGPQFIFQYYEEEERQRGNFPDRFSGHQFPNYSSELNVNALLLGDSALYLCASSLIGQLLGSPLHFGNGTRLTVT.

The gene calls are TRBV3-1 and TRBJ2-1; D is perhaps TRBD1 (6 bases). The CDR3 runs 15 residues. Germline V gives CDR1 LGHDT, CDR2 YNNKEL (reference sequence). V gave up 4 bases and J gave up 0 bases, with 10 bases separating them. DNA of the CDR3: TGTGCCAGCAGCCCAACAGGGTACTCCTACAATGAGCAGTTCTTC. Translated: CASSPTGYSYNEQFF.

This clonotype was observed a few times. The chain has TRBV20-1 and TRBJ1-1; D is possibly TRBD1 (6 bases). The CDR3 covers 15 residues. In germline, CDR1 is DFQATT, CDR2 SNEGSKA (reference sequence). V was trimmed by 5 bases and J by 0 bases, leaving 16 bases between them. This CDR3 reads CSAGTGYPMNTEAFF. Here the CDR3 DNA reads TGCAGTGCTGGAACAGGGTATCCGATGAACACTGAAGCTTTCTTT.

The table lists this clonotype with a few counts. The rearrangement uses TRBV29-1 and TRBJ2-3; TRBD1 matches at 9 bases. The CDR3 runs 14 residues. Germline CDR1 SQVTM, CDR2 ANQGSEA. The trim removed 6 bases at V and 0 bases at J, leaving 4 bases unmatched. The CDR3 DNA sequence: TGCAGCGTGGGACAGGGAACTAGCACAGATACGCAGTATTTT. It translates to CSVGQGTSTDTQYF.

The J gene is TRBJ2-1, the V gene TRBV11-3; D might be TRBD2 (6 bases). The V end was cut by 6 bases, the J end by 9 bases, with 9 bases between. Germline V gene sequence: CDR1 SGHNT, CDR2 YENEEA. This CDR3 is built from 11 residues. The CDR3 loop is CASSQGGEQFF. CDR3 nucleotide sequence: TGTGCCAGCAGTCAGGGAGGTGAGCAGTTCTTC.